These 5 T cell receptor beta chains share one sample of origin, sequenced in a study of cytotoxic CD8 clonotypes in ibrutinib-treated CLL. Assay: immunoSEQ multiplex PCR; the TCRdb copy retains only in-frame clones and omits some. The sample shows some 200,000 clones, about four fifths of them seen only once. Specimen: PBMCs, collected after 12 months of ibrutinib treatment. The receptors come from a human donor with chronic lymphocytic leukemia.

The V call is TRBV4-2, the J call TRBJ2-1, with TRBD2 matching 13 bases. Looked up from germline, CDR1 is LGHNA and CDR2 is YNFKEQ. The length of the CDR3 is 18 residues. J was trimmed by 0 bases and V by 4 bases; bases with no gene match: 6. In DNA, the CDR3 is TGTGCCAGCAGCCGCCGGACTAGCGGGGGAGACTCCTACAATGAGCAGTTCTTC. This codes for CASSRRTSGGDSYNEQFF.

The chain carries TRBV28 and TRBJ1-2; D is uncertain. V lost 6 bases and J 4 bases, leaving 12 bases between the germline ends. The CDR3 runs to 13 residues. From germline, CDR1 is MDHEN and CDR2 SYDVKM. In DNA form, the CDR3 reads TGTGCCAGCAGCCAAGGCCGGATCTATGGCTACACCTTC. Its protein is CASSQGRIYGYTF.

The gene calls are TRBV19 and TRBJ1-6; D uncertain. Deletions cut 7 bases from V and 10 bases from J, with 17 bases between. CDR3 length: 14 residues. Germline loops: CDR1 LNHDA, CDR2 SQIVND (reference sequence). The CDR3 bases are TGTGCCAGTACCCCTAACCCTACTCAGTCACCCCTCCACTTT. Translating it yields CASTPNPTQSPLHF.

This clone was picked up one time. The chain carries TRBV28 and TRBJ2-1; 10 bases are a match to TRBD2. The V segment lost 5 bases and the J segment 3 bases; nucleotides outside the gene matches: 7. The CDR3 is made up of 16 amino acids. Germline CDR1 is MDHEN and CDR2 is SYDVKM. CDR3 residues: CASSIHSGRNYNEQFF. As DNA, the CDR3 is TGTGCCAGCAGTATACATAGCGGGAGGAACTACAATGAGCAGTTCTTC.

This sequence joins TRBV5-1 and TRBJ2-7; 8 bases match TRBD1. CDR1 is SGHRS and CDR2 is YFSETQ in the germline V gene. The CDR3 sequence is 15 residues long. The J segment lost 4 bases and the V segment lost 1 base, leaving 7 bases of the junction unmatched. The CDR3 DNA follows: TGCGCCAGCAGCTTGAGGGCAGGGGGCGAGTACGAGCAGTACTTC. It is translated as CASSLRAGGEYEQYF.